The 16 T cell receptor beta chains given below trace back to one sample, sequenced in a study of T cell changes during pregnancy in multiple sclerosis. The repertoire was sequenced with immunoSEQ multiplex PCR; TCRdb's copy has only in-frame clones and lacks some. The sample has some 83,000 clones; roughly nine tenths are singletons. The sample here was PBMCs, taken in the first trimester of pregnancy. These receptors all come from a female donor in good health, serving as a control in a pregnancy study. Some clones in this sample may be carry-over from other donors' samples.

The chain links TRBV9 to TRBJ2-2; maybe TRBD1 (6 bases). The ends were cut back, 4 bases at V and 3 bases at J, with 16 bases in the middle. Germline assignment: CDR1 SGDLS and CDR2 YYNGEE. The CDR3 contains 16 residues. CDR3 nucleotides: TGTGCCAGCAGCCAAAGCTCCTACAGGGACACCGGGGAGCTGTTTTTT. Protein product: CASSQSSYRDTGELFF.

The chain has TRBV10-2 and TRBJ2-1; 11 nucleotides match TRBD1. The V gene's germline CDR1 is WSHSY and CDR2 SAAADI. The CDR3 has 15 residues. The J segment lost 6 bases and the V segment lost 3 bases, leaving 4 bases of the junction unmatched. CDR3 bases: TGCGCCAGCAGTGATAGGGACAGGGGGAGCAATGAGCAGTTCTTC. Its translation: CASSDRDRGSNEQFF.

The V call is TRBV11-1, the J call TRBJ2-7; 7 bases align to TRBD2. The V gene end was trimmed by 3 bases and the J gene end by 7 bases; junction bases not matched to a gene: 15. CDR3 length: 16 amino acids. Germline assignment: CDR1 SGHAT and CDR2 FQDESV (reference sequence). As DNA, the CDR3 is TGTGCCAGCAGCTTCTCCCGGGCCAGGGCGGGAGAAGAGCAGTACTTC. Amino acid sequence: CASSFSRARAGEEQYF.

This clone was picked up a small number of times. V and J are TRBV2 and TRBJ1-1; 9 bases agree with TRBD1. The CDR3 is made up of 13 amino acids. J gave up 4 bases and V 6 bases, and 3 bases lay outside the gene matches. Germline V lookup: CDR1 SNHLY, CDR2 FYNNEI. The CDR3 reads CASRGQGGTEAFF. Written as DNA, the CDR3 is TGTGCCAGCAGGGGACAGGGAGGCACTGAAGCTTTCTTT. The variable domain in full, completed from reference TRBV2 and TRBJ1-1, reads EPEVTQTPSHQVTQMGQEVILRCVPISNHLYFYWYRQILGQKVEFLVSFYNNEISEKSEIFDDQFSVERPDGSNFTLKIRSTKLEDSAMYFCASRGQGGTEAFFGQGTRLTVV.

V usage is TRBV30 and J usage is TRBJ2-1, with D perhaps matching TRBD1 (6 bases). V dropped 7 bases and J dropped 5 bases, with 18 bases sitting between them. Per germline, CDR1 GTSNPN and CDR2 SVGIG (reference sequence). The CDR3 extends over 14 amino acids. Here the CDR3 reads CAFTEAGANNEQFF. CDR3 nucleotide sequence: TGTGCCTTCACGGAAGCAGGGGCTAACAATGAGCAGTTCTTC.

The chain links TRBV6-1 to TRBJ2-1, with D possibly matching TRBD1 (5 bases). CDR3 size: 14 residues. Germline CDR1 is MNHNS and CDR2 is SASEGT. Trimming pared 6 bases from V and 12 bases from J, leaving 21 bases between. The CDR3 region has the DNA TGTGCCAGCAGAACCCCCAAGGGGCCCGGTGGGCAGTTCTTC. As protein: CASRTPKGPGGQFF.

V usage is TRBV5-5 and J usage is TRBJ2-7; 11 bases are shared with TRBD2. CDR3 size: 16 residues. Germline trimming cut 0 bases from V and 6 bases from J; bases unmatched to any gene: 8. CDR1 is SGHKS, CDR2 YYEKEE, per germline (reference sequence). CDR3 DNA sequence: TGTGCCAGCAGCTTGGACCTTAGCGGGGGGGGCTTCGAGCAGTACTTC. This sequence encodes CASSLDLSGGGFEQYF.

The rearrangement joins TRBV12-1 to TRBJ1-1; the table's TRBD1 call for D was not verified on the DNA. TRBV12-1 has pseudogene status. The CDR3 totals 15 residues. The chain's CDR3 is CASSSGQGGDTEAFF. The DNA for the CDR3 is TGTGCCAGCAGCTCCGGACAGGGCGGGGACACTGAAGCTTTCTTT.

J is TRBJ2-3 and V is TRBV27; 7 bases are a match to TRBD2. Germline V gives CDR1 MNHEY, CDR2 SMNVEV (reference sequence). This CDR3 is 12 amino acids long. The trim removed 4 bases at V and 6 bases at J, leaving 1 base unmatched. CDR3 region: CASSWGGDTQYF. The CDR3 nucleotides read TGTGCCAGCAGTTGGGGGGGGGATACGCAGTATTTT.

The J gene is TRBJ1-1, the V gene TRBV7-2; 8 nucleotides match TRBD1. The CDR3 length is 15 residues. CDR1 is SGHTA and CDR2 is FQGNSA in the germline V gene. Trimming removed 0 bases from V and 6 bases from J; junction bases left unmatched: 6. CDR3 in DNA: TGTGCCAGCAGCTTAGCGATACAGGGGGGGTCTGAAGCTTTCTTT. Its translation: CASSLAIQGGSEAFF.

The CDR3 bases are TGTGCCAGCAGCACGACCTATTTTGCGGGGAGCTCCTACAATGAGCAGTTCTTC. Amino acid sequence: CASSTTYFAGSSYNEQFF. The V gene is TRBV5-4, the J gene TRBJ2-1, with a possible D match to TRBD2 (6 bases). Germline loops: CDR1 SGHNT, CDR2 YYREEE (reference sequence). V was shortened by 4 bases and J by 0 bases, with 20 bases between the two germline ends. This CDR3 is built from 18 residues.

This chain joins TRBV27 and TRBJ1-4; D ambiguous. The CDR3 is 15 residues long. V was clipped by 0 bases and J by 0 bases, with 5 bases between them. Germline V gene sequence: CDR1 MNHEY, CDR2 SMNVEV (reference sequence). The CDR3 region is CASSLSSSTNEKLFF. CDR3 DNA: TGTGCCAGCAGTTTATCTTCGTCAACTAATGAAAAACTGTTTTTT.

The chain is built from TRBV6-5 and TRBJ2-7; D is uncertain. The CDR3 consists of 13 residues. V was cut by 5 bases and J by 6 bases, with 14 bases left in between. Germline values: CDR1 MNHEY, CDR2 SVGAGI. Here the CDR3 DNA reads TGTGCCAGCAGTGATGGGCCGCGTCTCGAGCAGTACTTC. This sequence encodes CASSDGPRLEQYF.

The gene calls are TRBV18 and TRBJ1-5, with D unresolved. This CDR3 region has 16 residues. The V end was cut by 1 base, the J end by 0 bases, with 10 bases between. Germline assignment: CDR1 KGHSH and CDR2 LQKENI. The CDR3 DNA sequence: TGTGCCAGCTCACCACGTCAGGTATATAGCAATCAGCCCCAGCATTTT. It codes for CASSPRQVYSNQPQHF. The variable domain in full, with the rest retrieved from reference TRBV18 and TRBJ1-5, is NAGVMQNPRHLVRRRGQEARLRCSPMKGHSHVYWYRQLPEEGLKFMVYLQKENIIDESGMPKERFSAEFPKEGPSILRIQQVVRGDSAAYFCASSPRQVYSNQPQHFGDGTRLSIL.

This chain uses TRBV19 with TRBJ1-2; D might be TRBD1 (5 bases). Germline CDR1 is LNHDA and CDR2 is SQIVND (reference sequence). This CDR3 region has 16 residues. The ends were cut back, 6 bases at V and 2 bases at J, with 19 bases in the middle. In DNA form, the CDR3 reads TGTGCCAGTAGATCGGGCGGGGCCGTCATAAACTATGGCTACACCTTC. Its protein is CASRSGGAVINYGYTF.

The J gene is TRBJ2-2, the V gene TRBV29-1; TRBD2 matches at 7 bases. CDR1 is SQVTM, CDR2 ANQGSEA, per germline. V was pared by 0 bases and J by 7 bases, with 5 bases of the junction left unmatched. The CDR3 sequence is 14 residues long. CDR3 sequence reads: CSVEDMASGGELFF. The CDR3 coding sequence is TGCAGCGTTGAAGATATGGCTAGCGGCGGGGAGCTGTTTTTT.